One sample yielded the 24 T cell receptor beta chains listed below, sequenced in a study of CD8+ T cells in alopecia areata. RNA, once extracted, was reverse transcribed into cDNA for use as the sequencing template. This table comes from immunoSEQ multiplex PCR, and its TCRdb copy is limited to in-frame clones, with some not included. The table shows 80,000 to 100,000 clones, with less than 50% occurring only once. Material for sequencing was CD4+ T cells sorted from blood. These receptors were collected from a human donor with alopecia areata.

The chain has TRBV11-2 and TRBJ2-1; D call uncertain. There are 16 residues in the CDR3. CDR1 SGHAT and CDR2 FQNNGV come from the germline V gene. Deletions cut 2 bases from V and 5 bases from J, with 16 bases between. CDR3: CASSLIQGRLNNEQFF. The CDR3 nucleotides are TGTGCCAGCAGCTTAATTCAAGGACGCCTGAACAATGAGCAGTTCTTC.

This chain uses TRBV28 with TRBJ2-7; D tentatively reads TRBD1 or TRBD2 (5 bases each). This CDR3 contains 15 residues. With 1 base removed from V and 2 bases from J, the gap between germline ends came to 12 bases. Germline CDR1 is MDHEN and CDR2 is SYDVKM. In DNA form, the CDR3 reads TGTGCCAGCAGTTTATCCGGGGCGAGCACCTACGAGCAGTACTTC. Translation gives CASSLSGASTYEQYF.

V gene TRBV2 combines with J gene TRBJ2-6; no clear D. Germline CDR1 and CDR2: SNHLY and FYNNEI. This CDR3 spans 16 amino acids. V lost 5 bases to trimming and J lost 0 bases, with 11 bases between them. As DNA, the CDR3 is TGTGCCAGCAGTCTGTCCTGGGGCTCTGGGGCCAACGTCCTGACTTTC. Residues: CASSLSWGSGANVLTF. Full variable domain (rest looked up from reference TRBV2 and TRBJ2-6): EPEVTQTPSHQVTQMGQEVILRCVPISNHLYFYWYRQILGQKVEFLVSFYNNEISEKSEIFDDQFSVERPDGSNFTLKIRSTKLEDSAMYFCASSLSWGSGANVLTFGAGSRLTVL.

V and J are TRBV30 and TRBJ2-5; no firm D call. CDR1 GTSNPN and CDR2 SVGIG come from the germline V gene (reference sequence). This CDR3 spans 10 amino acids. V dropped 8 bases and J dropped 7 bases, with 11 bases sitting between them. The CDR3 here is CAGGVRTQYF. The CDR3 DNA sequence: TGTGCCGGCGGAGTGAGGACCCAGTACTTC.

The chain employs TRBV11-2 and TRBJ1-2, with D tentatively TRBD1 (6 bases). CDR1 and CDR2 from the germline V gene are SGHAT and FQNNGV. There are 13 residues in the CDR3. The V end lost 3 bases, the J end lost 2 bases, and 7 bases lay between the germline ends. In nucleotides, the CDR3 is TGTGCCAGCAGCTTTCAGGGGAACTATGGCTACACCTTC. The encoded protein is CASSFQGNYGYTF.

About this clone: The same CDR3 also results from other DNA sequences found in this sample. The genes are TRBV29-1 and TRBJ2-6; TRBD2 aligns across 7 bases. The CDR3 sequence is 15 residues long. Germline CDR1 is SQVTM and CDR2 is ANQGSEA. V lost 3 bases, J lost 0 bases, and 2 bases stayed unmatched. The CDR3 protein is CSVDGGISGANVLTF. Written as DNA, the CDR3 is TGCAGCGTTGACGGGGGGATCTCTGGGGCCAACGTCCTGACTTTC. Together with reference TRBV29-1 and TRBJ2-6, the CDR3 gives the full variable domain: SAVISQKPSRDICQRGTSLTIQCQVDSQVTMMFWYRQQPGQSLTLIATANQGSEATYESGFVIDKFPISRPNLTFSTLTVSNMSPEDSSIYLCSVDGGISGANVLTFGAGSRLTVL.

V is TRBV29-1 and J is TRBJ2-5; TRBD2 might be the D (6 bases). V lost 6 bases to trimming and J lost 5 bases, with 22 bases between them. The germline V gene has CDR1 SQVTM and CDR2 ANQGSEA. This CDR3 spans 15 amino acids. In nucleotides, the CDR3 is TGCAGCGTGAGTTTCGGGAGTCTCGGGGCGGAGACCCAGTACTTC. Amino acid sequence: CSVSFGSLGAETQYF.

This chain uses TRBV27 with TRBJ2-5, with D unresolved. The V and J ends lost 5 bases and 4 bases respectively, with 11 bases between them. CDR3 length: 13 amino acids. Germline V gives CDR1 MNHEY, CDR2 SMNVEV (reference sequence). The DNA for the CDR3 is TGTGCCAGCAGTCCTACTTTCCGAGAGACCCAGTACTTC. This sequence encodes CASSPTFRETQYF.

The V and J genes are TRBV30 and TRBJ2-4, with no clear D. Germline V gene sequence: CDR1 GTSNPN, CDR2 SVGIG (reference sequence). V shed 5 bases and J shed 0 bases, with 5 bases lying between them. CDR3 length: 12 residues. The CDR3 DNA is TGTGCCTGGGGTATAGCCAAAAACATTCAGTACTTC. It yields the protein CAWGIAKNIQYF.

The chain has TRBV4-1 and TRBJ2-3; possible D gene TRBD2, 6 bases. V gave up 4 bases and J gave up 2 bases, with 19 bases separating them. Germline CDR1 reads MGHRA; CDR2 reads YSYEKL. CDR3 size: 17 residues. The CDR3 DNA follows: TGCGCCAGCAGCCCGTTGGGACTTCAAATATCCACAGATACGCAGTATTTT. Residues: CASSPLGLQISTDTQYF.

The chain couples TRBV28 to TRBJ2-1; 8 positions match TRBD2. V dropped 2 bases and J dropped 2; count of bases not matched to a gene: 2. The germline V gene has CDR1 MDHEN and CDR2 SYDVKM. This CDR3 region has 15 residues. In DNA form, the CDR3 reads TGTGCCAGCAGTTTAGATAGCGGGACCTACAATGAGCAGTTCTTC. Translation gives CASSLDSGTYNEQFF.

The chain recombines TRBV9 with TRBJ1-2; a weak D match, TRBD1 (5 bases). Germline-derived CDR1 and CDR2 are SGDLS and YYNGEE. The CDR3 spans 16 residues. The V gene lost 2 bases and the J gene lost 4 bases, with 18 bases spanning the gap. CDR3 residues: CASSVDLVGAVYGYTF. For the CDR3, the DNA is TGTGCCAGCAGCGTCGACTTAGTTGGGGCCGTCTATGGCTACACCTTC.

The chain joins TRBV29-1 to TRBJ1-5; D not resolved. V was clipped by 4 bases and J by 4 bases, with 11 bases between them. CDR1 is SQVTM and CDR2 is ANQGSEA in the germline V gene. This CDR3 spans 13 amino acids. CDR3 in DNA: TGCAGCGTTGGGCAAGGGAAGAATCAGCCCCAGCATTTT. Its translation: CSVGQGKNQPQHF.

The chain uses TRBV5-6 and TRBJ2-7; D is perhaps TRBD1 (5 bases). V gave up 2 bases and J gave up 2 bases, with 11 bases separating them. There are 14 residues in the CDR3. CDR1 and CDR2 from the germline V gene are SGHDT and YYEEEE. DNA of the CDR3: TGTGCCAGCAGCTTCGTGACAGCCACCTACGAGCAGTACTTC. As protein: CASSFVTATYEQYF.

The V call is TRBV2, the J call TRBJ2-3, with TRBD2 matching 10 bases. The trim removed 6 bases at V and 4 bases at J, leaving 7 bases unmatched. CDR3 length equals 15 residues. Germline CDR1 SNHLY, CDR2 FYNNEI. CDR3 DNA sequence: TGTGCCAGCAGCCTAGCGGGGGCCAAGGCAGATACGCAGTATTTT. Translation gives CASSLAGAKADTQYF.

This clone was seen just once. The V gene is TRBV10-3, the J gene TRBJ1-1; 8 bases agree with TRBD1. V gave up 6 bases and J gave up 1 base; unmatched junction bases: 1. Germline assignment: CDR1 ENHRY and CDR2 SYGVKD. This CDR3 has 13 residues. This CDR3 reads CAISTGGNTEAFF. The CDR3 region has the DNA TGTGCCATCAGCACAGGGGGGAACACTGAAGCTTTCTTT.

The V call is TRBV30, the J call TRBJ1-3; D call uncertain. This CDR3 has 11 amino acids. Trimming cost V 4 bases and J 3 bases, with 4 bases left between them. The germline V gene encodes CDR1 GTSNPN and CDR2 SVGIG (reference sequence). The CDR3 loop is CAWTVGNTIYF. The DNA of the CDR3 is TGTGCCTGGACTGTTGGAAACACCATATATTTT.

This clone was seen just once. The chain is built from TRBV30 and TRBJ1-2; D gene ambiguous. Trimming shortened V by 0 bases and J by 5 bases, and 10 bases separated the two germline ends. Germline V CDR1 and CDR2: GTSNPN, SVGIG (reference sequence). The CDR3 totals 13 residues. The CDR3, as DNA: TGTGCCTGGAGTGTAAGGTTTGAGTATGGCTACACCTTC. It translates to CAWSVRFEYGYTF.

There are a few counts of this clone. The chain carries TRBV29-1 and TRBJ2-1, with TRBD2 matching over 10 bases. This CDR3 is 14 amino acids long. Germline V lookup: CDR1 SQVTM, CDR2 ANQGSEA. The junction had 12 bases not matched to a gene; V was cut back by 7 bases and J by 9 bases. CDR3 coding DNA: TGCAGCGCCGGGATAGCGGGGGGTCCGGGTGAGCAGTTCTTC. Translating it yields CSAGIAGGPGEQFF.

V usage is TRBV11-2 and J usage is TRBJ2-7; a possible D gene is TRBD1 (6 bases). This CDR3 is built from 14 residues. The germline CDR1 and CDR2 sequences are SGHAT and FQNNGV. Deletions cut 5 bases from V and 0 bases from J, with 11 bases between. DNA for the CDR3: TGTGCCAGCAGCCCAGACAGGAACTCCTACGAGCAGTACTTC. Encoded protein: CASSPDRNSYEQYF.

The V gene is TRBV14, the J gene TRBJ2-7; D is perhaps TRBD1 or TRBD2 (5 bases each). The CDR3 spans 15 residues. Germline V gives CDR1 SGHDN, CDR2 FVKESK. The germline V and J ends were trimmed by 1 base and 0 bases, with 10 bases remaining between them. CDR3 bases: TGTGCCAGCAGCCAAGCAGGGAGTAACTCCTACGAGCAGTACTTC. It codes for CASSQAGSNSYEQYF.

Only a few counts were recorded for this clone. The chain is built from TRBV4-3 and TRBJ2-5; 9 bases fit TRBD2. CDR3 length: 15 residues. V trimming: 3 bases; J trimming: 2 bases; junction bases outside the gene matches: 4. Germline V CDR1 and CDR2: LGHNA, YSLEER. This CDR3 reads CASSQGTSGQETQYF. CDR3 DNA sequence: TGCGCCAGCAGCCAGGGAACTAGCGGGCAAGAGACCCAGTACTTC.

There are a few counts of this clone. This sequence joins TRBV29-1 and TRBJ2-1, with 8 bases matching TRBD1. Trimming removed 3 bases from V and 2 bases from J; junction bases left unmatched: 6. Germline lookup yields CDR1 SQVTM and CDR2 ANQGSEA. The CDR3 consists of 15 residues. The CDR3 reads CSVDPDRGPYNEQFF. DNA of the CDR3: TGCAGCGTTGACCCCGACAGGGGACCCTACAATGAGCAGTTCTTC.

In its sample, this clone was seen a few times. This chain uses TRBV29-1 with TRBJ1-5; perhaps TRBD1 as D (6 bases). Germline V lookup: CDR1 SQVTM, CDR2 ANQGSEA. This CDR3 spans 13 amino acids. Trimming cost V 2 bases and J 3 bases, with 8 bases left between them. In DNA form, the CDR3 reads TGCAGCGTTGAAACAGGGATCAATCAGCCCCAGCATTTT. It codes for CSVETGINQPQHF.